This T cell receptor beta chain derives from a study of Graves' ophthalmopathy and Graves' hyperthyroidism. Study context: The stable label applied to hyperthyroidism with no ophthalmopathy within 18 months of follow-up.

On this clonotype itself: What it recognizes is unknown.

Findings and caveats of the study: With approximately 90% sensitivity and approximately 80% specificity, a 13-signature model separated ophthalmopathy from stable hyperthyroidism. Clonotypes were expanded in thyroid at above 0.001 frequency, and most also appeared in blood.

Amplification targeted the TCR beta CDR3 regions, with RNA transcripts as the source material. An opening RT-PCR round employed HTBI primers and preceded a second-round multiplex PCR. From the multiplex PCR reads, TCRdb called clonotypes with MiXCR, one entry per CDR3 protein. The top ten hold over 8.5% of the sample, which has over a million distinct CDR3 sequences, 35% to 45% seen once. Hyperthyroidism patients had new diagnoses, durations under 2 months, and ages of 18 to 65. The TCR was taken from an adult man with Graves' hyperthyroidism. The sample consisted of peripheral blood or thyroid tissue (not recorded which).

The CDR3 sequence is CASSYPSLAGGSYKNTGELFF. The CDR3 DNA sequence: TGTGCCAGCAGTTACCCATCACTAGCGGGGGGATCCTACAAAAACACCGGGGAGCTGTTTTTT. This sequence joins TRBV6-5 and TRBJ2-2; 12 nucleotides align to TRBD2. This CDR3 is 21 amino acids long. The germline CDR1 and CDR2 sequences are MNHEY and SVGAGI. Trimming cost V 2 bases and J 2 bases; bases outside gene matches: 15.